This TCR beta chain is drawn from a study of prognosis after radiotherapy for stage I lung cancer (dated by TCRdb to the early 2020s). Notes on the research overall: Between April 2018 and early 2019, roughly 19 patients with stage I NSCLC were enrolled in Nanjing, China. The study sequenced approximately 40 blood samples from roughly 19 patients, one before and one after SBRT per patient. All patients were considered medically inoperable, owing to comorbidities in about 13 and refusal of surgery in over 5. No patient received concurrent therapy alongside SBRT. Image-guided IMRT or VMAT was used to deliver SBRT in 3 to 5 fractions at a biologically effective dose of at least 100 Gy. In 12 to 15 patients the disease was a newly diagnosed primary stage I lung tumor, whereas 4 or 5 had oligometastatic NSCLC following surgical resection of the primary tumor. Peripheral blood TCR beta repertoires were profiled in stage I NSCLC patients before and after stereotactic body radiotherapy, and the repertoires were related to distant failure. Ages in the cohort of approximately 14 men and 6 or 7 women ranged from about 50 to 90 years, with a median of 74. Squamous cell carcinoma histology was identified in 7 or 8 patients, and adenocarcinoma histology was identified in roughly eleven patients. About 20% of the 19 patients developed distant metastases after SBRT, at a median of approximately 7 months; the other 15 showed no significant progression. General study outcomes and caveats: Unique TCR clone counts fell after SBRT (median 10,088 before versus 6,500 to 7,500 after; Wilcoxon paired P=0.011). None of the reported P values were adjusted for multiple comparisons. The small cohort and short follow-up limited the study, so independent validation of the findings is needed. TRBV and TRBJ usage frequencies reportedly differed by metastasis status, in two V genes at baseline and in fewer than 10 V and two J genes after SBRT. Post-SBRT Shannon entropy and its change from baseline were lower in patients who developed distant metastases; baseline Shannon entropy was not associated with metastases. Tumor specificity of expanded TCR clones was not determined.

V ends up 0 bases short and J 3 bases short, with an unmatched junction base count of 5. Taken from cysteine to phenylalanine, the CDR3 has 17 residues. The read is trimmed to its CDR3 DNA, 51 bases read in frame from base 1. CDR1 and CDR2 are read off the germline V gene (reference sequence) as DFQATT and SNEGSKA. Two rounds of multiplex PCR were performed to amplify the TCR beta CDR3 region from genomic DNA. The first PCR round used primers specific to each TRBV and TRBJ gene, with sequences filed in Chinese patent CN105087789A. Universal primers were used in the second round of PCR. The Roche High Pure PCR Template Preparation Kit was used to extract genomic DNA from frozen PBMCs. The libraries underwent paired-end sequencing with 151 bp reads on an Illumina HiSeq 3000. From the authors' description of their analysis: CutAdapt was used to discard raw reads that did not contain the multiplex PCR primer sequences. Using PEAR, the high-quality paired reads were merged into contigs. TRB V, D and J gene segments were assigned to each contig with MiXCR by alignment to reference sequences. To remove sequencing errors, CDR3 sequences were clustered according to base quality and sequence similarity. Diversity was measured as Shannon entropy normalized by the natural log of productive TCR sequence number. One minus Shannon entropy divided by the natural log of the number of unique clonotypes was used as the definition of clonality. The Youden index of ROC curves was used to select progression-free survival cut-offs for repertoire metrics, and analyses were performed in R 3.5.3. TCRdb trimmed the raw reads at Q25, called clones with MiXCR and kept productive beta chains. Each CDR3 protein gets just one entry, which takes the most common genes and DNA from the rows behind it. TCRdb's processing, not the study's, gives the V and J calls here. In all, the sample holds under 20,000 distinct CDR3 sequences, and 45% to 55% of those were seen once. The ten largest clones add up to approximately 32% of the sample.

All patients had node-negative disease on CT and PET/CT, and none had a history of other malignancies or prior chemotherapy or radiotherapy. About 6.2 milliliters of peripheral venous blood were drawn into EDTA tubes at each of two time points. PBMCs were isolated by Ficoll-Paque Plus density-gradient centrifugation. Samples were stored at -80°C immediately after collection until analysis. This clonotype was seen ten or more times. The antigen it binds to is not known. Per-base qualities were not stored, and no clone one base away is much larger. The receptor chain draws on TRBV20-1 and TRBJ2-2; TRBD2 matches 12 bases in the middle. The sequencing here drew on PBMCs, taken before or after stereotactic body radiation therapy (not recorded which). The receptor was isolated from a donor over 45 with non-small cell lung cancer. DNA sequence: TGCAGTGCTAGAGACCATGGGACTAGCGGGTACACCGGGGAGCTGTTTTTT. This sequence encodes CSARDHGTSGYTGELFF.